This T cell receptor (beta chain) emerged from a study of blood T cell repertoires in COVID-19. Study-level information: T cells, B-cell-depleted T cells, or PBMCs provided the cDNA or gDNA that served as material.

Authors' processing steps: Amplification of reference gene primers provided the estimated nucleated cell counts. Repertoires were generated with immunoSEQ multiplex PCR, while TCRdb's copy carries only in-frame clones and drops some. That table is the source of V, J and clone size, and D and trimming were worked out from the DNA. This sample has 150,000 to 200,000 clones, with 84% found just once. The V segment lost 3 bases and the J segment 4 bases; nucleotides outside the gene matches: 13. Germline lookup yields CDR1 SGDLS and CDR2 YYNGEE. The CDR3 has 17 amino acids. This clonotype was obtained from a human donor with acute or convalescent COVID-19. The donor label of this sample is uncertain. The J gene is TRBJ1-3, the V gene TRBV9, with TRBD1 identical over 7 bases. The sequenced sample consisted of peripheral blood. The CDR3 spells CASSGYEGGLGGNTIYF. CDR3 DNA: TGTGCCAGCAGCGGTTACGAAGGGGGCTTGGGCGGAAACACCATATATTTT.